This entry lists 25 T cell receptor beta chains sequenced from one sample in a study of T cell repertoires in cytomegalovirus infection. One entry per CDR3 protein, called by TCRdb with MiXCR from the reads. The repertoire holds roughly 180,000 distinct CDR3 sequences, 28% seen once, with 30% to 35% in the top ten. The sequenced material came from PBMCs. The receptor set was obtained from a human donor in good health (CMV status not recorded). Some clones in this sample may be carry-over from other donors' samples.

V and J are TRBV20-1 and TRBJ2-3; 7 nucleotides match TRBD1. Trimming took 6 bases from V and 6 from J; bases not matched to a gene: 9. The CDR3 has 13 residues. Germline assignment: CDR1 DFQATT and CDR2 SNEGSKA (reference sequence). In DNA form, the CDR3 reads TGCAGTGCCCGAGGGGGCGCGAGGGATACGCAGTATTTT. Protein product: CSARGGARDTQYF.

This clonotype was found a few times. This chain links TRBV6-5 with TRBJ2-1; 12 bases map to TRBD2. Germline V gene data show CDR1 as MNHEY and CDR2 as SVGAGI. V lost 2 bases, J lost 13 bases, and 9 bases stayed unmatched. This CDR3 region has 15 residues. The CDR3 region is CASSYALAGGLKQFF. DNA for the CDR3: TGTGCCAGCAGTTACGCACTAGCGGGGGGATTGAAACAGTTCTTC.

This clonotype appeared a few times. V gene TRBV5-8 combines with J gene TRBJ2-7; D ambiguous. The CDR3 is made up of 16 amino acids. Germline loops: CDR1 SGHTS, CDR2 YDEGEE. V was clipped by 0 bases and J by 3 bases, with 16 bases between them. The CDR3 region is CASSLARRPYLYEQYF. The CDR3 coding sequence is TGTGCCAGCAGCTTGGCCCGGAGACCGTACCTCTACGAGCAGTACTTC.

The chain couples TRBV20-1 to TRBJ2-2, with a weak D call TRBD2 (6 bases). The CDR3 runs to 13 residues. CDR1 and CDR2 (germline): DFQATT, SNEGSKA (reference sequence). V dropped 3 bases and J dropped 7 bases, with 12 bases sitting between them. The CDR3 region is CSASGQGGGELFF. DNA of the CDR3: TGCAGTGCTAGCGGCCAGGGAGGCGGGGAGCTGTTTTTT.

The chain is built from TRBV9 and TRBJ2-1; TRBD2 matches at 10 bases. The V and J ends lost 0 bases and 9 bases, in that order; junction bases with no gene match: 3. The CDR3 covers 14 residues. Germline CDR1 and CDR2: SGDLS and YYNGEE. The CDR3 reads CASSVGTSGGEQFF. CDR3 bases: TGTGCCAGCAGCGTAGGGACTAGCGGCGGTGAGCAGTTCTTC.

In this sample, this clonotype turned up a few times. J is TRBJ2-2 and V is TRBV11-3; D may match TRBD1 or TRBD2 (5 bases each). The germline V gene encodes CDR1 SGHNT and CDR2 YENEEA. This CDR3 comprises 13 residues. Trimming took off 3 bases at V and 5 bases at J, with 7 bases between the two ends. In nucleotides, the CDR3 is TGTGCCAGCAGCTTCGAGGGGACCGGGGAGCTGTTTTTT. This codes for CASSFEGTGELFF.

The CDR3 here is CARGRENSPLHF. In DNA, the CDR3 is TGTGCCAGAGGACGAGAAAATTCACCCCTCCACTTT. V usage is TRBV2 and J usage is TRBJ1-6; D gene uncertain. CDR3 length: 12 amino acids. Trimming removed 9 bases from V and 7 bases from J, with 10 bases in between. CDR1 and CDR2 from the germline V gene are SNHLY and FYNNEI.

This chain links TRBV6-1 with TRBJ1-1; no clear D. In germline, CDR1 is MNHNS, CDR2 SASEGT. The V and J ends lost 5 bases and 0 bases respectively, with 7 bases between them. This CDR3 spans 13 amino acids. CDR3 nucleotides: TGTGCCAGCAGTTTACGTATGAACACTGAAGCTTTCTTT. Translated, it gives CASSLRMNTEAFF.

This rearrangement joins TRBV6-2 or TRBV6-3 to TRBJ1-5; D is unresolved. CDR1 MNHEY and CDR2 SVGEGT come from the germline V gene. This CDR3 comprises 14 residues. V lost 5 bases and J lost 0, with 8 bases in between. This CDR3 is CASSLWDSNQPQHF. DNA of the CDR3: TGTGCCAGCAGTCTCTGGGATAGCAATCAGCCCCAGCATTTT.

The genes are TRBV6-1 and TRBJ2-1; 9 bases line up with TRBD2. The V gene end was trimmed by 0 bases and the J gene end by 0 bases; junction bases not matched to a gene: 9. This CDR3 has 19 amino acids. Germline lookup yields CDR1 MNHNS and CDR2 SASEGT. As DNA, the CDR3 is TGTGCCAGCAGTGAAGCCTCAGCGGGGGGTGAAAGCTCCTACAATGAGCAGTTCTTC. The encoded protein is CASSEASAGGESSYNEQFF.

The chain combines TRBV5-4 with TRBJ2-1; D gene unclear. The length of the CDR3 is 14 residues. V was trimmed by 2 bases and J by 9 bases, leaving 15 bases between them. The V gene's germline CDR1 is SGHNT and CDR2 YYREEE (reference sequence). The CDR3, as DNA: TGTGCCAGCAGCTTAGAACCTGCGGCGCCTGAGCAGTTCTTC. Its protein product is CASSLEPAAPEQFF.

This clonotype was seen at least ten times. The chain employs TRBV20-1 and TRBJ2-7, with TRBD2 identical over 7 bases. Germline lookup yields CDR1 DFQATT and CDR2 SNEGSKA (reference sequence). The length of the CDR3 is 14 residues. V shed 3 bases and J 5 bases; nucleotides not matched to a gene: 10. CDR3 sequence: CSASWVGGSHEQYF. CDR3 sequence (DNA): TGCAGTGCTAGCTGGGTCGGGGGGAGCCACGAGCAGTACTTC.

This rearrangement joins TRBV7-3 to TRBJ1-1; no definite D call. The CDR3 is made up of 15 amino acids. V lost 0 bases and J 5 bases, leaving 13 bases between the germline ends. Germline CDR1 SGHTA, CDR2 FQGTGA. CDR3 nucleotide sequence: TGTGCCAGCAGCTTAACGTCGGATCTCGGTACTGAAGCTTTCTTT. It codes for CASSLTSDLGTEAFF.

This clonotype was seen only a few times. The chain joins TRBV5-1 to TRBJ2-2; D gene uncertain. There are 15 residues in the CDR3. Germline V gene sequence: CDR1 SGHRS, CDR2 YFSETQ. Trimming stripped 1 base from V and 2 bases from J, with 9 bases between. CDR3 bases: TGCGCCAGCAGCTTGAGGGCGGATAACACCGGGGAGCTGTTTTTT. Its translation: CASSLRADNTGELFF. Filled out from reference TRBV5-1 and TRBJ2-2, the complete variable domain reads KAGVTQTPRYLIKTRGQQVTLSCSPISGHRSVSWYQQTPGQGLQFLFEYFSETQRNKGNFPGRFSGRQFSNSRSEMNVSTLELGDSALYLCASSLRADNTGELFFGEGSRLTVL.

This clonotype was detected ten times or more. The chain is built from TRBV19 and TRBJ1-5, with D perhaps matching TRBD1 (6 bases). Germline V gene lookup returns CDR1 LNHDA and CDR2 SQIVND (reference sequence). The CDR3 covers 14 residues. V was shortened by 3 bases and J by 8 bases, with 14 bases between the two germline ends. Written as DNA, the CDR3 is TGTGCCAGTAGTATGTCAGGGGCGCGGGAGCCCCAGCATTTT. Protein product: CASSMSGAREPQHF. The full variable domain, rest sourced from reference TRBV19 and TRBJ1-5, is DGGITQSPKYLFRKEGQNVTLSCEQNLNHDAMYWYRQDPGQGLRLIYYSQIVNDFQKGDIAEGYSVSREKKESFPLTVTSAQKNPTAFYLCASSMSGAREPQHFGDGTRLSIL.

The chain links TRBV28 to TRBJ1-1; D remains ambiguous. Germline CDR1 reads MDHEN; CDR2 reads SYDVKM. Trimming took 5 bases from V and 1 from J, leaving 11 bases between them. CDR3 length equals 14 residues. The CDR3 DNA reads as TGTGCCAGCAGTCATGGACGAGCGAACACTGAAGCTTTCTTT. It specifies CASSHGRANTEAFF.

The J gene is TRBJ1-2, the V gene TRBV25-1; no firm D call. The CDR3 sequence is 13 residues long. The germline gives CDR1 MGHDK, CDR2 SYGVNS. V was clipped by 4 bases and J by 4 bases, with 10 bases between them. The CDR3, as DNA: TGTGCCAGCAGTGGCGGTGCCCTCTATGGCTACACCTTC. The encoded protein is CASSGGALYGYTF.

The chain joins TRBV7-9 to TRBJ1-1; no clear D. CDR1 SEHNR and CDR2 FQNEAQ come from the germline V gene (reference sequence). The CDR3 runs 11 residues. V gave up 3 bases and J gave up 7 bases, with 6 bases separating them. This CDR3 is CASSFRGEAFF. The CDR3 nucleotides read TGTGCCAGCAGCTTCCGGGGTGAAGCTTTCTTT.

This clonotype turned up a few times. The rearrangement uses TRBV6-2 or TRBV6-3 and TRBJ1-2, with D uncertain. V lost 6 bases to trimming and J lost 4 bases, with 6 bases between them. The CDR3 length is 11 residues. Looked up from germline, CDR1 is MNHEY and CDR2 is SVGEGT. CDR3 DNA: TGTGCCAGCAGAGTGGGCTATGGCTACACCTTC. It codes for CASRVGYGYTF.

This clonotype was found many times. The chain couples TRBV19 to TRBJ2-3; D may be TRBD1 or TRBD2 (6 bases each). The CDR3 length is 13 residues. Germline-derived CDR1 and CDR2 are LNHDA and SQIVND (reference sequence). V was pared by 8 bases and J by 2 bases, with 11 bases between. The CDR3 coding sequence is TGTGCCAGTGGAAGGGGGGTCACAGATACGCAGTATTTT. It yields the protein CASGRGVTDTQYF.

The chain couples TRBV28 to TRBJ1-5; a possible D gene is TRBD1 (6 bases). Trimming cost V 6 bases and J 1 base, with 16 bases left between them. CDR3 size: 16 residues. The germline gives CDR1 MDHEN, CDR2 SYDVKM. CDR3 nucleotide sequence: TGTGCCAGCAGCTCCGGACAGATGAGGAGCAATCAGCCCCAGCATTTT. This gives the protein CASSSGQMRSNQPQHF. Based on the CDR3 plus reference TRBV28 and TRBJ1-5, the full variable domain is DVKVTQSSRYLVKRTGEKVFLECVQDMDHENMFWYRQDPGLGLRLIYFSYDVKMKEKGDIPEGYSVSREKKERFSLILESASTNQTSMYLCASSSGQMRSNQPQHFGDGTRLSIL.

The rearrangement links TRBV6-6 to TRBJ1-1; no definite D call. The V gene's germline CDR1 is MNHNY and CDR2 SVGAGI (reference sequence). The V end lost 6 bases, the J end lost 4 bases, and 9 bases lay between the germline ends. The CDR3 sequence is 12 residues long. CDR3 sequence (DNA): TGTGCCAGCAGGGAGGGTACCACTGAAGCTTTCTTT. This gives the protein CASREGTTEAFF.

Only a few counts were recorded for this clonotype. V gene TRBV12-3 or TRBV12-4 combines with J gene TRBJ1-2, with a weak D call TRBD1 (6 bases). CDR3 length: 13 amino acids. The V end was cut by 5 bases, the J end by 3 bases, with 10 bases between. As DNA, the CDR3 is TGTGCCAGCAGTCCACGGACAGACTATGGCTACACCTTC. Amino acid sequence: CASSPRTDYGYTF.

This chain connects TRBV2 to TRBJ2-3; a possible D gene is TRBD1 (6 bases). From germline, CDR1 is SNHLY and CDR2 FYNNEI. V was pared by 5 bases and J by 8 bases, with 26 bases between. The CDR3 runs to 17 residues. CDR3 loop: CASSPLRPDSSGGTQYF. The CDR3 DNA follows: TGTGCCAGCAGTCCCCTCCGGCCGGACAGTTCCGGAGGTACGCAGTATTTT.

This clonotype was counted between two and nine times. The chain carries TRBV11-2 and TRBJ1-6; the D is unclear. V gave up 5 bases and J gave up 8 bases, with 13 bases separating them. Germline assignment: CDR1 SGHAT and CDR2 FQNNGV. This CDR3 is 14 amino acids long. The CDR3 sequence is CASSPRVWDSPLHF. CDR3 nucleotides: TGTGCCAGCAGCCCCCGAGTGTGGGATTCACCCCTCCACTTT.